This is a list of T cell receptor beta chains from one sample in a study of blood T cell repertoires in COVID-19. The method was immunoSEQ multiplex PCR; TCRdb's version includes in-frame clones alone and lacks a portion of them. The sample consists of 250,000 or so clones, roughly 86% of them appearing once. Sequenced material: PBMCs or T cells enriched from blood (not recorded which). The receptors here all came from a young woman who had recovered from COVID-19. Each CDR3 is given without its conserved first and last residue. The order of the fields is J gene, V gene, CDR3 protein.

j_call: TRBJ2-5; v_call: TRBV5-1; cdr3_aa: ASSYFQGAGSGARSAY
j_call: TRBJ2-3; v_call: TRBV6-5; cdr3_aa: ASSSRGDTQY
j_call: TRBJ2-6; v_call: TRBV6-6; cdr3_aa: ASSQPGDRGPEGANVLT
j_call: TRBJ1-5; v_call: TRBV30; cdr3_aa: AWSVQGQVKNQPQH
j_call: TRBJ2-7; v_call: TRBV5-4; cdr3_aa: ASSLYEQY
j_call: TRBJ2-7; v_call: TRBV18; cdr3_aa: ASSPRNDGTGEYEQY
j_call: TRBJ2-4; v_call: TRBV4-3; cdr3_aa: ASSLMAGTSGGAKNIQY
j_call: TRBJ2-7; v_call: TRBV5-1; cdr3_aa: ASRWAPRTPTSIGLATYEQY
j_call: TRBJ2-3; v_call: TRBV7-2; cdr3_aa: ASRPGHADTQY
j_call: TRBJ1-1; v_call: TRBV19; cdr3_aa: ASSYSGQTEAF
j_call: TRBJ2-2; v_call: TRBV3-1/TRBV3-2; cdr3_aa: ASSQSRNTGELF
j_call: TRBJ2-1; v_call: TRBV7-3; cdr3_aa: ASSPTGSSGSSEQF
j_call: TRBJ2-5; v_call: TRBV19; cdr3_aa: ASRDYNQETQY
j_call: TRBJ1-1; v_call: TRBV19; cdr3_aa: ASGAGASEAF
j_call: TRBJ1-5; v_call: TRBV19; cdr3_aa: ASSARTGMNGQPQH
j_call: TRBJ1-3; v_call: TRBV19; cdr3_aa: ATKERGGGNTIY
j_call: TRBJ2-5; v_call: TRBV7-6; cdr3_aa: ASSSGTVQETQY
j_call: TRBJ1-1; v_call: TRBV28; cdr3_aa: ASSPRQGWGTEAF
j_call: TRBJ2-3; v_call: TRBV2; cdr3_aa: ASSERGFRTDTQY
j_call: TRBJ2-1; v_call: TRBV19; cdr3_aa: ASSTDRASYNEQF
j_call: TRBJ1-4; v_call: TRBV18; cdr3_aa: ASSSRAEKLF
j_call: TRBJ2-3; v_call: TRBV27; cdr3_aa: ASSSSGTFHVVDTQY
j_call: TRBJ2-7; v_call: TRBV30; cdr3_aa: AWSSSFEQY
j_call: TRBJ2-3; v_call: TRBV4-1; cdr3_aa: ASSQESPSGGGDTQY
j_call: TRBJ1-1; v_call: TRBV19; cdr3_aa: ASSIVEGSRTEAF
j_call: TRBJ1-1; v_call: TRBV11-3; cdr3_aa: ASSPPRGGVYTEAF
j_call: TRBJ2-1; v_call: TRBV20-1; cdr3_aa: SASGLAGSGRYNEQF
j_call: TRBJ1-1; v_call: TRBV6-4; cdr3_aa: ASSIGQEKDTEAF
j_call: TRBJ2-5; v_call: TRBV2; cdr3_aa: ASSTGTSGRSPQY
j_call: TRBJ1-3; v_call: TRBV18; cdr3_aa: ASSPNEGSSGNTIY
j_call: TRBJ2-3; v_call: TRBV11-3; cdr3_aa: ASSTGRGPLNTDTQY
j_call: TRBJ2-1; v_call: TRBV5-5; cdr3_aa: ASSLTGTSPF
j_call: TRBJ2-1; v_call: TRBV24-1; cdr3_aa: ATSDSDRIGFNEQF
j_call: TRBJ2-2; v_call: TRBV5-6; cdr3_aa: ASSWLAGVNTGELF
j_call: TRBJ1-4; v_call: TRBV7-8; cdr3_aa: ASSTGAREKLF
j_call: TRBJ1-1; v_call: TRBV4-3; cdr3_aa: ASSQQGLNTEAF
j_call: TRBJ2-3; v_call: TRBV11-3; cdr3_aa: ASSVAPWGQDTQY
j_call: TRBJ2-5; v_call: TRBV2; cdr3_aa: ASSEAGLVSKETQY